One sample yielded the 23 T cell receptor beta chains listed below, sequenced in a study of blood T cells in healthy people across ages (dated by TCRdb to the mid-2010s). Libraries were made using 5' RACE. Sequencing relied on an Illumina HiSeq 2500. The second PCR ran for about 6 to 12 cycles and used a J-beta primer mix along with a sample-barcoded 5' primer. Using fastp at Q25 and MiXCR, TCRdb reprocessed the public reads and kept productive beta chains. CDR3 protein duplicates are merged, each entry listing the most common genes and DNA. Here the sample has fewer than 800,000 distinct CDR3 sequences; roughly 30% occur a single time. The ten largest clones add up to approximately 15% of the sample. The sample was blood. Every receptor here comes from a woman older than 75 in good health. Donor details come from another sample of the same person, matched by shared clones.

This clonotype was recorded many times. The rearrangement links TRBV20-1 to TRBJ2-7, with D uncertain. Trimming removed 3 bases from V and 4 bases from J, with 7 bases in between. The germline V gene encodes CDR1 DFQATT and CDR2 SNEGSKA (reference sequence). The CDR3 totals 11 residues. CDR3 protein: CSARFGYEQYF. CDR3 DNA: TGCAGTGCTAGGTTTGGGTACGAGCAGTACTTC.

The genes are TRBV6-5 and TRBJ1-1; tentatively, D is TRBD1 (6 bases). Germline CDR1 MNHEY, CDR2 SVGAGI. V lost 6 bases and J lost 7, with 15 bases in between. This CDR3 comprises 13 residues. For the CDR3, the DNA is TGTGCCAGCAGCAACGGTGGGGGCGTTGAAGCTTTCTTT. Its translation is CASSNGGGVEAFF.

With respect to this clonotype: With a much larger clone just one base away, this may be a read error. The chain employs TRBV20-1 and TRBJ2-3; the D is unclear. The CDR3 runs 16 residues. Per germline, CDR1 DFQATT and CDR2 SNEGSKA (reference sequence). V was trimmed by 2 bases and J by 2 bases, leaving 17 bases between them. The DNA of the CDR3 is TGCAGTGCTAGACCCACAAGGTCCCCACTCACAGATACGCAGTATTTT. Its translation is CSARPTRSPLTDTQYF.

This clonotype has ten or more counts. V is TRBV10-3 and J is TRBJ1-4, with D maybe TRBD1 (6 bases). Germline CDR1 and CDR2: ENHRY and SYGVKD. V was trimmed by 6 bases and J by 1 base, leaving 9 bases between them. The CDR3 contains 14 residues. The CDR3 loop is CAISEGGTNEKLFF. CDR3 nucleotides: TGTGCCATCAGCGAGGGGGGAACTAATGAAAAACTGTTTTTT.

This chain uses TRBV7-9 with TRBJ2-1; 8 nucleotides agree with TRBD2. CDR1 SEHNR and CDR2 FQNEAQ come from the germline V gene (reference sequence). The junction had 5 bases not matched to a gene; V was cut back by 5 bases and J by 5 bases. The length of the CDR3 is 14 residues. CDR3 loop: CASSRRLANNEQFF. The DNA of the CDR3 is TGTGCCAGCAGCCGCAGACTAGCGAACAATGAGCAGTTCTTC.

Worth noting for this clonotype: With a much larger clone just one base away, this may be a read error. The chain links TRBV20-1 to TRBJ2-2, with D perhaps being TRBD1 or TRBD2 (5 bases each). Trimming shortened V by 6 bases and J by 6 bases, and 11 bases separated the two germline ends. The CDR3 extends over 12 amino acids. The V gene's germline CDR1 is DFQATT and CDR2 SNEGSKA (reference sequence). The DNA of the CDR3 is TGCAGTGCAGAGAGGGGATCCGGGGAGCTGTTTTTT. It translates to CSAERGSGELFF.

A note on this clonotype: This may be a read error, as it is one base from a much larger clone. The chain links TRBV10-3 to TRBJ1-5; D uncertain. The CDR3 extends over 15 amino acids. CDR1 and CDR2 from the germline V gene are ENHRY and SYGVKD. Trimming took 4 bases from V and 3 from J, leaving 13 bases between them. The CDR3 nucleotides read TGTGCCATCAGTGGGTCAAAGACGAACAATCAGCCCCAGCATTTT. Translating gives CAISGSKTNNQPQHF.

This clonotype has at least ten counts. The junction differs from germline at one of its ends, possibly a read error. V and J are TRBV5-1 and TRBJ2-7, with a possible D match to TRBD1 (5 bases). Germline V gives CDR1 SGHRS, CDR2 YFSETQ. The length of the CDR3 is 13 residues. CDR3 sequence: CASSLSWGYQQYF. As DNA, the CDR3 is TGCGCCAGCAGCTTGTCGTGGGGCTACCAGCAGTACTTC.

There are many counts of this clonotype. The rearrangement links TRBV7-2 to TRBJ1-1; D is ambiguous. Germline V gene sequence: CDR1 SGHTA, CDR2 FQGNSA. Deletions cut 1 base from V and 1 base from J, with 22 bases between. There are 19 residues in the CDR3. CDR3: CASSLGAFRLGSRNTEAFF. The CDR3 DNA is TGTGCCAGCAGCTTAGGGGCCTTCCGCTTAGGGAGTCGGAACACTGAAGCTTTCTTT.

This clonotype was observed at least ten times. The chain has TRBV14 and TRBJ2-7, with 7 nucleotides matching TRBD1. The ends lost 5 bases at V and 3 bases at J; junction bases unmatched: 10. This CDR3 is built from 15 residues. Germline CDR1 SGHDN, CDR2 FVKESK. The CDR3 here is CASSWNRDSRYEQYF. The CDR3 DNA reads TGTGCCAGCAGCTGGAACCGGGACAGCCGCTACGAGCAGTACTTC.

The rearrangement uses TRBV6-1 and TRBJ2-2, with D tentatively TRBD1 (5 bases). The germline CDR1 and CDR2 sequences are MNHNS and SASEGT. The ends were cut back, 6 bases at V and 6 bases at J, with 11 bases in the middle. CDR3 length equals 13 residues. As DNA, the CDR3 is TGTGCCAGCAGGCAGGGCAGAGCCGGGGAGCTGTTTTTT. Protein product: CASRQGRAGELFF.

This clonotype has more than one count but fewer than ten. The chain's CDR3 is CASSHQFRGGRGSEPQHF. The CDR3 DNA reads TGTGCCAGCAGCCACCAATTCCGTGGTGGCAGGGGTAGCGAGCCCCAGCATTTT. This rearrangement joins TRBV7-9 to TRBJ1-5, with a weak D call TRBD1 (6 bases). CDR1 is SEHNR, CDR2 FQNEAQ, per germline (reference sequence). The CDR3 loop spans 18 amino acids. The V gene lost 5 bases and the J gene lost 8 bases, with 28 bases spanning the gap. Combining the CDR3 with reference TRBV7-9 and TRBJ1-5 gives the whole variable domain DTGVSQNPRHKITKRGQNVTFRCDPISEHNRLYWYRQTLGQGPEFLTYFQNEAQLEKSRLLSDRFSAERPKGSFSTLEIQRTEQGDSAMYLCASSHQFRGGRGSEPQHFGDGTRLSIL.

This clonotype was found many times. The V and J genes are TRBV12-3 or TRBV12-4 and TRBJ1-2; 10 positions agree with TRBD1. The CDR3 covers 13 residues. J lost 5 bases, V lost 6 bases, and 3 bases had no gene match. CDR3 coding DNA: TGTGCCAGCAGACCGGGACAGGGGTATGGCTACACCTTC. Translation gives CASRPGQGYGYTF.

The chain uses TRBV20-1 and TRBJ2-7; TRBD2 agrees at 12 bases. The junction had 11 bases not matched to a gene; V was cut back by 3 bases and J by 11 bases. Germline CDR1 is DFQATT and CDR2 is SNEGSKA (reference sequence). The CDR3 is made up of 14 amino acids. The DNA for the CDR3 is TGCAGTGCTAGCCGGAATCTAGCGGGGGGGCCGGAGTACTTC. The encoded protein is CSASRNLAGGPEYF.

This clonotype was detected only a few times. The chain employs TRBV9 and TRBJ2-7; TRBD2 matches at 7 bases. The CDR3 loop spans 17 amino acids. Looked up from germline, CDR1 is SGDLS and CDR2 is YYNGEE. With V trimmed by 0 bases and J by 6 bases, 15 bases remained unmatched. The CDR3 spells CASSVGNSGPPLGEQYF. CDR3 bases: TGTGCCAGCAGCGTAGGTAATAGCGGGCCCCCGTTGGGCGAGCAGTACTTC.

This clonotype was recorded at least ten times. This chain uses TRBV4-2 with TRBJ1-1, with D tentatively TRBD1 (5 bases). This CDR3 is built from 15 residues. With 0 bases removed from V and 6 bases from J, the gap between germline ends came to 14 bases. Germline loops: CDR1 LGHNA, CDR2 YNFKEQ. The CDR3 DNA sequence: TGTGCCAGCAGCCAAGAGGCTGGTGGGGACGCTGAAGCTTTCTTT. Protein: CASSQEAGGDAEAFF.

CDR3 sequence (DNA): TGTGCCAGCAGAAACAGGGGCGACGAGACCCAGTACTTC. Translated, it gives CASRNRGDETQYF. This rearrangement joins TRBV6-6 to TRBJ2-5; 7 nucleotides align to TRBD1. V shed 6 bases and J 5 bases; nucleotides not matched to a gene: 6. This CDR3 spans 13 amino acids. CDR1 MNHNY and CDR2 SVGAGI come from the germline V gene (reference sequence).

The sample holds one count of this clonotype. The chain joins TRBV11-2 to TRBJ2-1; 7 nucleotides line up with TRBD1. The CDR3 length is 15 residues. Germline CDR1 is SGHAT and CDR2 is FQNNGV. With 5 bases clipped from V and 2 bases from J, the junction kept 6 bases outside the gene matches. The CDR3 sequence is CASSTRDSTYNEQFF. CDR3 DNA: TGTGCCAGCAGCACCCGGGACAGCACCTACAATGAGCAGTTCTTC.

This clonotype was detected ten times or more. The rearrangement uses TRBV10-3 and TRBJ1-6, with a possible D match to TRBD1 (5 bases). Trimming shortened V by 5 bases and J by 13 bases, and 15 bases separated the two germline ends. The CDR3 runs 13 residues. CDR1 and CDR2 from the germline V gene are ENHRY and SYGVKD. CDR3 DNA: TGTGCCATCAGTCCAAGGCAGGGTAATCCCCTCCACTTT. It translates to CAISPRQGNPLHF.

Concerning this clonotype itself: This may come from a read error, since a much larger clone is one base off. V usage is TRBV6-5 and J usage is TRBJ2-1; weak D call: TRBD2 (6 bases). This CDR3 comprises 14 residues. Between the trimmed V and J ends, which lost 11 bases and 2 bases, there was a span of 16 bases. CDR1 and CDR2 from the germline V gene are MNHEY and SVGAGI. The CDR3 loop reads CAGKGRTPYNEQFF. The CDR3 DNA is TGTGCCGGCAAGGGGAGGACGCCCTACAATGAGCAGTTCTTC.

The chain is built from TRBV5-1 and TRBJ2-1; D not certain. CDR1 is SGHRS and CDR2 is YFSETQ in the germline V gene. This CDR3 has 16 amino acids. V lost 0 bases and J 7 bases, leaving 17 bases between the germline ends. The CDR3 sequence: CASSLVISGLGNEQFF. DNA for the CDR3: TGCGCCAGCAGCTTGGTCATTTCAGGATTGGGGAATGAGCAGTTCTTC.

This clonotype showed up many times. The V call is TRBV27, the J call TRBJ2-7; TRBD1 agrees at 9 bases. Per the germline V gene, CDR1 is MNHEY and CDR2 is SMNVEV (reference sequence). This CDR3 spans 16 amino acids. The V gene end was trimmed by 6 bases and the J gene end by 2 bases; junction bases not matched to a gene: 11. CDR3 in amino acids: CASSEKGTGRTYEQYF. The CDR3 DNA reads as TGTGCCAGCAGCGAGAAGGGGACAGGGAGGACCTACGAGCAGTACTTC.

This clonotype was recorded a few times. J is TRBJ2-5 and V is TRBV5-1; D is possibly TRBD1 (6 bases). This CDR3 comprises 14 residues. The ends were cut back, 4 bases at V and 9 bases at J, with 19 bases in the middle. Germline V gene data show CDR1 as SGHRS and CDR2 as YFSETQ. CDR3 sequence: CASSKDSGGWSQYF. The CDR3 DNA sequence: TGCGCCAGCAGCAAGGACAGCGGTGGGTGGTCCCAGTACTTC.